The subject of this entry is one T cell receptor (beta chain). Its antigen remains unidentified. The read terminates 3 residues ahead of where the CDR3 ends, so the germline J gene completes it. Trimming shortened V by 4 bases and J by 8 bases, and 11 bases separated the two germline ends. From germline, CDR1 is KGHSH and CDR2 LQKENI. The CDR3 length is 13 residues. Here immunoSEQ multiplex PCR was the method, and the copy in TCRdb shows in-frame clones only, minus some. The sample was found to contain some 53,000 clones, and every one recurs. The data stem from a study of T cell clonality in common variable immunodeficiency. Study results and limitations: Shared TCRbeta clones were fewer between CVID subjects than controls. TCRbeta clonality was increased in CVID versus healthy controls. T cell subpopulation sequencing would be needed to explain CVID clonality. In common variable immunodeficiency, TCR beta chains reportedly carried fewer deletions and N-nucleotide insertions.

This receptor was taken from a person between 18 and 69 years old in good health. The V gene is TRBV18, the J gene TRBJ1-4; D not resolved. Material for sequencing was peripheral blood mononuclear cells. CDR3 bases read: TGTGCCAGCTCACAGGGAGCGGGGGAAAAA. It yields the protein CASSQGAGEK. The whole CDR3 sequence is CASSQGAGEKLFF.